This TCR beta chain was recovered during a study of shared clonotypes between healthy human individuals. Study in general: Per donor, CD8 memory used one plate, CD8 naive used two, CD4 memory used three and CD4 naive used three. Study-wide points: Naive subsets generally exceeded memory subsets in estimated richness. Generation probability values for non-shared clonotypes were lower than those for clonotypes shared by all four donors.

The ends were cut back, 11 bases at V and 0 bases at J, with 13 bases in the middle. The germline V gene has CDR1 MNHNS and CDR2 SASEGT. The CDR3 totals 13 residues. Each sorted subset replicate got 200 ng genomic DNA, 30,000 or so genomes. Sequencing used immunoSEQ multiplex PCR; TCRdb keeps in-frame clones, though not all of them. This sample yields about 1.1 million clones, of which around 77% are seen a single time; approximately 0.9% belongs to the top ten. With respect to this clone: What it recognizes is unknown.

This clonotype was sampled from a man aged 18-30 years in good health. Some clones in this sample may be carry-over from other donors' samples. The chain combines TRBV6-1 with TRBJ1-1, with no clear D. What was sequenced was memory CD4+ T cells from PBMCs. Subset indicated: CD45RA-negative fraction. The CDR3 sequence: CAARREMNTEAFF. In nucleotides, the CDR3 is TGTGCCGCTCGGAGGGAAATGAACACTGAAGCTTTCTTT.